This T cell receptor (beta chain) was sequenced during a study of T cell responses to AZD1222 COVID-19 vaccine. Libraries were prepared by immunoSEQ multiplex PCR; TCRdb keeps only in-frame clonotypes and omits some of them. The sample has 150,000 to 200,000 clones, 85% to 95% seen once. V was shortened by 5 bases and J by 4 bases, with 7 bases between the two germline ends. Per germline, CDR1 SGHAT and CDR2 FQNNGV. The length of the CDR3 is 12 residues. The chain employs TRBV11-2 and TRBJ2-3; the D is unclear. The origin of this receptor is an adult in good health. Sequencing used peripheral blood, obtained on day 0 of AZD1222 vaccination. CDR3 amino acids: CASSPQADTQYF. The CDR3 bases are TGTGCCAGCAGCCCCCAGGCAGATACGCAGTATTTT.